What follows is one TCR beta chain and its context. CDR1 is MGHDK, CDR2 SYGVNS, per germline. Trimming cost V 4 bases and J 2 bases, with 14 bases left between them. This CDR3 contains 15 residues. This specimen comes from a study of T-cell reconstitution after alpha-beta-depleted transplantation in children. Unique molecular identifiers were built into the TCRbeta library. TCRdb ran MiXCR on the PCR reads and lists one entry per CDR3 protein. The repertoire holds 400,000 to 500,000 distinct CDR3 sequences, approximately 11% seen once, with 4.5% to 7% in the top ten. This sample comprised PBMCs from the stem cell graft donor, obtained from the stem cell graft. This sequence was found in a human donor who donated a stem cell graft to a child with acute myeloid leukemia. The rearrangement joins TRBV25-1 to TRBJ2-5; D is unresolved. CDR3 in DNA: TGTGCCAGCAGTGTTACGACTGGGCAGCAAGAGACCCAGTACTTC. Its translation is CASSVTTGQQETQYF.